The next 18 T cell receptor beta chains were all read from a single sample in a study of blood T cell repertoires in COVID-19 (dated by TCRdb to 2018 to 2020). Preparation of the library involved the immunoSEQ multiplex PCR assay. The table was pulled from immuneACCESS by TCRdb, which kept in-frame rearrangements only. Such tables lose some clones; where checked, under half of the loss comes from unresolved V genes, and the rest has no known cause. This sample lists fewer than 250,000 clones; 75% to 90% were detected once. The biggest ten clones account for 5.5% to 8.5% of the sample. The sequenced sample was peripheral blood. Receptors originate from a man in his 60s with acute or convalescent COVID-19.

V gene TRBV5-1 combines with J gene TRBJ1-1; no clear D. V shed 0 bases and J shed 1 base, with 16 bases lying between them. CDR3 length: 17 amino acids. CDR1 and CDR2 from the germline V gene are SGHRS and YFSETQ. CDR3 sequence: CASSLDSYPASNTEAFF. DNA of the CDR3: TGCGCCAGCAGCTTGGACAGTTACCCTGCCTCGAACACTGAAGCTTTCTTT.

The chain uses TRBV6-5 and TRBJ1-2, with TRBD1 as a possible D gene (6 bases). The CDR3 totals 12 residues. Looked up from germline, CDR1 is MNHEY and CDR2 is SVGAGI. V dropped 5 bases and J dropped 8 bases, with 12 bases sitting between them. The CDR3 DNA reads TGTGCCAGCAGTACAGGGTTACGCGGCTACACCTTC. It specifies CASSTGLRGYTF.

The rearrangement uses TRBV5-6 and TRBJ1-2; D unclear. Trimming stripped 7 bases from V and 8 bases from J, with 18 bases between. CDR3 length: 13 residues. Looked up from germline, CDR1 is SGHDT and CDR2 is YYEEEE. CDR3 protein: CASYTRGPKGYTF. CDR3 nucleotide sequence: TGTGCCAGCTATACCCGAGGGCCAAAGGGCTACACCTTC. Using reference TRBV5-6 and TRBJ1-2 for the parts outside the CDR3, the full variable domain is DAGVTQSPTHLIKTRGQQVTLRCSPKSGHDTVSWYQQALGQGPQFIFQYYEEEERQRGNFPDRFSGHQFPNYSSELNVNALLLGDSALYLCASYTRGPKGYTFGSGTRLTVV.

The chain carries TRBV12-3 or TRBV12-4 and TRBJ2-7, with D hard to call. The CDR3 length is 11 residues. V dropped 5 bases and J dropped 7 bases, with 9 bases sitting between them. The CDR3 sequence is CASSRRREQYF. CDR3 nucleotides: TGTGCCAGCAGTCGCCGGAGAGAGCAGTACTTC.

This clone was observed a single time. V usage is TRBV19 and J usage is TRBJ1-2, with 10 bases identical to TRBD1. The length of the CDR3 is 13 residues. The ends lost 5 bases at V and 5 bases at J; junction bases unmatched: 2. The germline V gene encodes CDR1 LNHDA and CDR2 SQIVND (reference sequence). In DNA form, the CDR3 reads TGTGCCAGTAGTCGGGACAGGGGATATGGCTACACCTTC. This encodes CASSRDRGYGYTF.

V usage is TRBV11-2 and J usage is TRBJ2-5; a possible D gene is TRBD2 (6 bases). The V end lost 3 bases, the J end lost 4 bases, and 9 bases lay between the germline ends. Germline-derived CDR1 and CDR2 are SGHAT and FQNNGV. The CDR3 extends over 13 amino acids. The CDR3, as DNA: TGTGCCAGCAGCTTCGGGGGTGCAGAGACCCAGTACTTC. Amino acids: CASSFGGAETQYF.

The chain joins TRBV19 to TRBJ1-2; TRBD1 aligns across 12 bases. The trim removed 4 bases at V and 6 bases at J, leaving 15 bases unmatched. This CDR3 comprises 18 residues. CDR1 LNHDA and CDR2 SQIVND come from the germline V gene (reference sequence). CDR3 DNA: TGTGCCAGTAGTACGAACCCCGGGACAGGGGGCTTCCTCAATGGCTACACCTTC. Amino acid sequence: CASSTNPGTGGFLNGYTF.

V is TRBV4-3 and J is TRBJ2-5; 7 bases agree with TRBD1. This CDR3 is built from 16 residues. Looked up from germline, CDR1 is LGHNA and CDR2 is YSLEER. The V and J ends lost 0 bases and 5 bases, in that order; junction bases with no gene match: 9. The CDR3 DNA reads TGCGCCAGCAGCCAAGAAGCTAAGACAGGGATGGAGACCCAGTACTTC. It specifies CASSQEAKTGMETQYF.

The chain uses TRBV30 and TRBJ2-7, with 14 nucleotides matching TRBD2. The J segment lost 5 bases and the V segment lost 2 bases, leaving 8 bases of the junction unmatched. The CDR3 loop spans 16 amino acids. Germline CDR1 GTSNPN, CDR2 SVGIG (reference sequence). CDR3 amino acids: CAWSPGLAGVLHEQYF. The DNA for the CDR3 is TGTGCCTGGAGTCCGGGACTAGCGGGAGTGTTGCACGAGCAGTACTTC.

The chain has TRBV5-1 and TRBJ2-3, with 14 bases identical to TRBD2. The CDR3 is made up of 16 amino acids. Trimming took 0 bases from V and 5 from J; bases not matched to a gene: 2. CDR1 and CDR2 (germline): SGHRS, YFSETQ. CDR3 sequence (DNA): TGCGCCAGCAGCTTGGTGGGGACTAGCGGGAGAGATACGCAGTATTTT. As protein: CASSLVGTSGRDTQYF.

The rearrangement joins TRBV11-3 to TRBJ2-3; D gene unclear. The CDR3 is 13 amino acids. Germline lookup yields CDR1 SGHNT and CDR2 YENEEA. V was shortened by 1 base and J by 3 bases, with 5 bases between the two germline ends. The CDR3 DNA reads as TGTGCCAGCAGCTTAGGAGAGACAGATACGCAGTATTTT. It encodes CASSLGETDTQYF.

This rearrangement joins TRBV19 to TRBJ1-1, with a tentative D call TRBD1 (5 bases). The CDR3 is 14 amino acids. With 2 bases removed from V and 5 bases from J, the gap between germline ends came to 12 bases. CDR1 is LNHDA and CDR2 is SQIVND in the germline V gene (reference sequence). The CDR3 DNA reads TGTGCCAGTAGTATAAGAGGCCGGGGGACTGAAGCTTTCTTT. This sequence encodes CASSIRGRGTEAFF.

The table lists this clone with a count of one. CDR3 sequence reads: CASSSSSYVQPQHF. The DNA for the CDR3 is TGTGCCAGCAGTTCCTCCAGTTACGTCCAGCCCCAGCATTTT. The V gene is TRBV6-2 or TRBV6-3, the J gene TRBJ1-5; D is uncertain. The CDR3 covers 14 residues. Germline CDR1 and CDR2: MNHEY and SVGEGT. V was clipped by 4 bases and J by 7 bases, with 14 bases between them.

The gene calls are TRBV12-5 and TRBJ1-2; the match to TRBD1 covers 8 bases. CDR3 length: 18 residues. Germline-derived CDR1 and CDR2 are LGHNT and FRNRAP. Losses at the gene ends were 0 bases for V and 2 bases for J; bases not matched to a gene: 11. The CDR3 loop is CASGLVLGQAPENYGYTF. CDR3 bases: TGTGCTAGTGGTTTGGTACTGGGACAGGCCCCTGAAAACTATGGCTACACCTTC.

This rearrangement joins TRBV3-1 (or the pseudogene TRBV3-2) to TRBJ1-2, with unresolved D. V was clipped by 4 bases and J by 5 bases, with 17 bases between them. This CDR3 comprises 15 residues. CDR1 is LGHDT and CDR2 is YNNKEL in the germline V gene (reference sequence). The CDR3 sequence is CASSPPSGSRYGYTF. The CDR3 nucleotides are TGTGCCAGCAGCCCCCCGTCCGGGAGCAGATATGGCTACACCTTC.

The chain joins TRBV12-3 or TRBV12-4 to TRBJ2-1; a weak D match, TRBD2 (6 bases). The V and J ends lost 1 base and 12 bases respectively, with 13 bases between them. This CDR3 is 13 amino acids long. The CDR3 coding sequence is TGTGCCAGCAGTTTAGTTCGGGGGTTAGGGCAGTTCTTC. This encodes CASSLVRGLGQFF.

The gene calls are TRBV6-6 and TRBJ2-7; maybe TRBD1 (6 bases). Germline V gene sequence: CDR1 MNHNY, CDR2 SVGAGI (reference sequence). The CDR3 covers 15 residues. V shed 2 bases and J shed 2 bases, with 13 bases lying between them. The CDR3 region is CASSYLQGVAYEQYF. As DNA, the CDR3 is TGTGCCAGCAGTTACCTACAGGGCGTCGCCTACGAGCAGTACTTC.

V is TRBV5-1 and J is TRBJ2-2, with 10 bases identical to TRBD2. This CDR3 has 22 residues. Germline V lookup: CDR1 SGHRS, CDR2 YFSETQ. J lost 5 bases, V lost 4 bases, and 26 bases had no gene match. The CDR3 DNA reads as TGCGCCAGCAGCCCCCCTGCTTGGGCCGAAGATACTAGCGGGAAAACTACCGGGGAGCTGTTTTTT. It encodes CASSPPAWAEDTSGKTTGELFF.